Following are 15 T cell receptor beta chains from one sample sequenced in a study of T cell responses to AZD1222 COVID-19 vaccine. The table came from immunoSEQ multiplex PCR; TCRdb's copy has only in-frame clones and leaves some out. The data contain approximately 130,000 clones, approximately 93% of them singletons. Sequenced here: peripheral blood, sampled on day 0 of AZD1222 vaccination. Receptors originate from an adult in good health.

The rearrangement links TRBV7-9 to TRBJ2-5, with TRBD2 matching 11 bases. V lost 5 bases to trimming and J lost 4 bases; unmatched junction nucleotides: 12. The CDR3 consists of 17 residues. CDR1 and CDR2 (germline): SEHNR, FQNEAQ (reference sequence). The CDR3 sequence is CASSPARLAGGRETQYF. DNA for the CDR3: TGTGCCAGCAGCCCCGCTCGGCTAGCGGGGGGCCGAGAGACCCAGTACTTC. Combining the CDR3 with reference TRBV7-9 and TRBJ2-5 gives the whole variable domain DTGVSQNPRHKITKRGQNVTFRCDPISEHNRLYWYRQTLGQGPEFLTYFQNEAQLEKSRLLSDRFSAERPKGSFSTLEIQRTEQGDSAMYLCASSPARLAGGRETQYFGPGTRLLVL.

The chain combines TRBV19 with TRBJ1-2; possible D gene TRBD1, 5 bases. CDR1 LNHDA and CDR2 SQIVND come from the germline V gene (reference sequence). V was clipped by 4 bases and J by 4 bases, with 13 bases between them. The CDR3 extends over 14 amino acids. DNA for the CDR3: TGTGCCAGTAGTACTCCGGGACGTTCCTATGGCTACACCTTC. Amino acids: CASSTPGRSYGYTF.

The V call is TRBV11-3, the J call TRBJ2-7; 8 nucleotides line up with TRBD2. V shed 5 bases and J 3 bases; nucleotides not matched to a gene: 6. The CDR3 has 14 residues. The germline V gene has CDR1 SGHNT and CDR2 YENEEA. The CDR3 protein is CASSPGGGLYEQYF. The CDR3 nucleotides are TGTGCCAGCAGCCCCGGGGGGGGTCTCTACGAGCAGTACTTC.

The table lists this clone with a count of one. The gene calls are TRBV5-1 and TRBJ1-5; TRBD1 is a possible D gene (5 bases). Per germline, CDR1 SGHRS and CDR2 YFSETQ. The CDR3 runs to 13 residues. The V end lost 4 bases, the J end lost 1 base, and 6 bases lay between the germline ends. The CDR3 nucleotides are TGCGCCAGCAGCCCAGGGAGCAATCAGCCCCAGCATTTT. Amino acids: CASSPGSNQPQHF.

The chain has TRBV3-1 (or the pseudogene TRBV3-2) and TRBJ1-2; a possible D gene is TRBD1 (5 bases). Trimming stripped 2 bases from V and 8 bases from J, with 15 bases between. Per germline, CDR1 LGHDT and CDR2 YNNKEL (reference sequence). There are 14 residues in the CDR3. The CDR3 DNA reads TGTGCCAGCAGCCAACGAGGGGTGCTCGGGGGCTACACCTTC. Protein sequence: CASSQRGVLGGYTF.

The DNA of the CDR3 is TGTGCCAGCAGTGATCGGGGGTATGGCTACACCTTC. Encoded protein: CASSDRGYGYTF. The rearrangement uses TRBV2 and TRBJ1-2, with a possible D match to TRBD1 (5 bases). The CDR3 has 12 residues. CDR1 and CDR2 from the germline V gene are SNHLY and FYNNEI. Deletions cut 3 bases from V and 5 bases from J, with 7 bases between. Looking up the rest from reference TRBV2 and TRBJ1-2 gives the full variable domain: EPEVTQTPSHQVTQMGQEVILRCVPISNHLYFYWYRQILGQKVEFLVSFYNNEISEKSEIFDDQFSVERPDGSNFTLKIRSTKLEDSAMYFCASSDRGYGYTFGSGTRLTVV.

The chain has TRBV4-1 and TRBJ2-7; 7 bases match TRBD1. This CDR3 spans 15 amino acids. Germline CDR1 and CDR2: MGHRA and YSYEKL. V lost 3 bases to trimming and J lost 3 bases; unmatched junction nucleotides: 8. The CDR3 DNA follows: TGCGCCAGCAGCCAGAGACAGGGTCCGAACTACGAGCAGTACTTC. Translating gives CASSQRQGPNYEQYF.

This clone appeared a single time. The chain uses TRBV4-1 and TRBJ1-5; the D is unclear. The CDR3 runs to 15 residues. Germline-derived CDR1 and CDR2 are MGHRA and YSYEKL. Trimming took off 4 bases at V and 2 bases at J, with 12 bases between the two ends. The CDR3 region is CASSPTPGRNQPQHF. CDR3 bases: TGCGCCAGCAGCCCGACCCCAGGTCGCAATCAGCCCCAGCATTTT.

The V and J genes are TRBV4-2 and TRBJ1-2; maybe TRBD1 (5 bases). V was trimmed by 4 bases and J by 6 bases, leaving 15 bases between them. Per the germline V gene, CDR1 is LGHNA and CDR2 is YNFKEQ. The CDR3 totals 14 residues. The CDR3, as DNA: TGTGCCAGCAGCCGGGGGACGGAAAGCAATGGCTACACCTTC. It is translated as CASSRGTESNGYTF.

By its share, this clone is medium-sized. The chain has TRBV2 and TRBJ1-2; D unresolved. This CDR3 spans 14 amino acids. Trimming pared 8 bases from V and 7 bases from J, leaving 20 bases between. The germline CDR1 and CDR2 sequences are SNHLY and FYNNEI. CDR3 loop: CASHGLGGDVGYTF. The CDR3 DNA sequence: TGTGCCAGCCACGGGTTAGGCGGAGACGTTGGCTACACCTTC.

The chain joins TRBV5-1 to TRBJ2-3, with 12 nucleotides matching TRBD2. Unmatched junction bases numbered 4, after V lost 0 bases and J lost 2 bases. The CDR3 is 17 amino acids. The germline V gene has CDR1 SGHRS and CDR2 YFSETQ. The CDR3 region has the DNA TGCGCCAGCAGCTTGGTAGGACTAGCGGGGCCCACAGATACGCAGTATTTT. As protein: CASSLVGLAGPTDTQYF.

The chain has TRBV4-1 and TRBJ1-2; unclear D gene. V shed 5 bases and J shed 0 bases, with 10 bases lying between them. The CDR3 has 14 amino acids. CDR1 is MGHRA, CDR2 YSYEKL, per germline. CDR3 amino acids: CASSVHLANYGYTF. The DNA for the CDR3 is TGCGCCAGCAGCGTACACCTCGCTAACTATGGCTACACCTTC.

This sequence joins TRBV7-2 and TRBJ1-1, with a tentative D call TRBD1 (5 bases). Germline assignment: CDR1 SGHTA and CDR2 FQGNSA. The length of the CDR3 is 15 residues. The V gene lost 1 base and the J gene lost 1 base, with 10 bases spanning the gap. The CDR3: CASSLVSQGNTEAFF. CDR3 sequence (DNA): TGTGCCAGCAGCTTAGTGTCTCAGGGGAACACTGAAGCTTTCTTT.

The rearrangement links TRBV12-3 or TRBV12-4 to TRBJ1-1; D uncertain. The CDR3 contains 12 residues. V lost 4 bases to trimming and J lost 6 bases, with 9 bases between them. The CDR3 sequence is CASSSYGAEAFF. In DNA form, the CDR3 reads TGTGCCAGCAGTTCGTATGGTGCTGAAGCTTTCTTT.

This chain uses TRBV5-8 with TRBJ2-1; possibly TRBD1 for D (6 bases). Per germline, CDR1 SGHTS and CDR2 YDEGEE. The V and J ends lost 4 bases and 4 bases respectively, with 12 bases between them. This CDR3 is built from 14 residues. CDR3 region: CASSPGTPYNEQFF. The DNA for the CDR3 is TGTGCCAGCAGCCCAGGGACACCTTACAATGAGCAGTTCTTC. The variable domain in full, with the rest retrieved from reference TRBV5-8 and TRBJ2-1, is EAGVTQSPTHLIKTRGQQATLRCSPISGHTSVYWYQQALGLGLQFLLWYDEGEERNRGNFPPRFSGRQFPNYSSELNVNALELEDSALYLCASSPGTPYNEQFFGPGTRLTVL.